This TCR beta chain appears in the sequencing data of a study of blood T cell repertoires in COVID-19. Study overall: From T cells, B-cell-depleted T cells, or PBMCs came the material, which was cDNA or gDNA.

Enrolled through a virtual design, the participants were between 18 and 89 years of age and came from around 25 US areas. Clinical history reported by participants formed the basis on which cohorts were assigned. This CDR3 is 13 amino acids long. Trimming removed 5 bases at V and 6 bases at J, with 10 bases between. Germline V gives CDR1 LNHDA, CDR2 SQIVND (reference sequence). Per the authors' pipeline: Estimated nucleated cell counts came from reference gene primer amplification. Repertoires were generated with immunoSEQ multiplex PCR, while TCRdb's copy carries only in-frame clones and drops some. Clone size and the V and J calls come from that table; the DNA yielded D and trimming. The profile shows roughly 150,000 clones, roughly 85% of them singletons.

The genes are TRBV19 and TRBJ1-4; D is uncertain. The TCR was taken from a man in his 60s who had recovered from COVID-19. Material: PBMCs or T cells enriched from blood (not recorded which). This chain's CDR3 is CASSSYSYEKLFF. In DNA, the CDR3 is TGTGCCAGTAGTTCCTATTCTTATGAAAAACTGTTTTTT.